Shown below are 13 T cell receptor beta chains from a single sample sequenced in a study of response to subunit inactivated influenza vaccine. TCRdb reprocessed the RT-PCR reads with MiXCR, giving one entry per CDR3 protein. The repertoire holds under 200,000 distinct CDR3 sequences, approximately 10% seen once, with under 15% in the top ten. The material was non-naive T cells sorted from PBMCs, obtained 40 to 50 days after vaccination. These receptors originate from a man aged 50 to 60 who received an inactivated influenza vaccine.

This clonotype was observed a few times. The rearrangement uses TRBV7-2 and TRBJ2-1, with 12 positions matching TRBD2. The V gene end was trimmed by 4 bases and the J gene end by 7 bases; junction bases not matched to a gene: 5. The CDR3 has 15 amino acids. CDR1 SGHTA and CDR2 FQGNSA come from the germline V gene. This CDR3 is CASSSTSGRVNEQFF. Here the CDR3 DNA reads TGTGCCAGCAGCTCGACTAGCGGGAGAGTAAATGAGCAGTTCTTC.

This clonotype was observed a single time. A much larger clone lies a single base off, so this may be a read error. The rearrangement uses TRBV5-1 and TRBJ2-4, with D maybe TRBD1 (6 bases). This CDR3 is built from 16 residues. CDR1 is SGHRS, CDR2 YFSETQ, per germline. V gave up 4 bases and J gave up 0 bases, with 14 bases separating them. CDR3 region: CASSGGSPQAKNIQYF. CDR3 bases: TGCGCCAGCAGCGGGGGCAGTCCTCAAGCCAAAAACATTCAGTACTTC.

V and J are TRBV7-9 and TRBJ1-4, with TRBD1 identical over 9 bases. Germline loops: CDR1 SEHNR, CDR2 FQNEAQ (reference sequence). Germline trimming cut 4 bases from V and 7 bases from J; bases unmatched to any gene: 4. This CDR3 region has 14 residues. The CDR3 spells CASSSNRGLEKLFF. The CDR3 DNA sequence: TGTGCCAGCAGCTCCAACAGGGGGCTTGAAAAACTGTTTTTT.

This clonotype has at least ten counts. The V and J genes are TRBV19 and TRBJ1-5; 7 nucleotides match TRBD1. The J segment lost 1 base and the V segment lost 6 bases, leaving 6 bases of the junction unmatched. Germline V gene data show CDR1 as LNHDA and CDR2 as SQIVND (reference sequence). CDR3 length: 15 amino acids. CDR3 nucleotide sequence: TGTGCCAGTAGATCGACAGGGCAGAGCAATCAGCCCCAGCATTTT. Protein: CASRSTGQSNQPQHF. Full variable domain (outside the CDR3, taken from reference TRBV19 and TRBJ1-5): DGGITQSPKYLFRKEGQNVTLSCEQNLNHDAMYWYRQDPGQGLRLIYYSQIVNDFQKGDIAEGYSVSREKKESFPLTVTSAQKNPTAFYLCASRSTGQSNQPQHFGDGTRLSIL.

In this sample, this clonotype turned up a few times. This rearrangement joins TRBV7-2 to TRBJ2-1; TRBD2 matches at 8 bases. The CDR3 is 16 residues long. Germline V lookup: CDR1 SGHTA, CDR2 FQGNSA. With 4 bases clipped from V and 4 bases from J, the junction kept 9 bases outside the gene matches. The CDR3 region is CASSSQAGGGYNEQFF. The CDR3 coding sequence is TGTGCCAGCAGCTCGCAGGCGGGGGGCGGGTACAATGAGCAGTTCTTC.

The rearrangement links TRBV6-2 or TRBV6-3 to TRBJ2-2, with D maybe TRBD2 (6 bases). The CDR3 has 14 amino acids. Germline V CDR1 and CDR2: MNHEY, SVGEGT. V was cut by 5 bases and J by 4 bases, with 11 bases left in between. In DNA, the CDR3 is TGTGCCAGCAGTAAGGCGGGGTTCACCGGGGAGCTGTTTTTT. Translation gives CASSKAGFTGELFF.

This clonotype has ten or more counts. J is TRBJ2-7 and V is TRBV12-3 or TRBV12-4, with a weak D call TRBD1 (5 bases). This CDR3 has 14 amino acids. Trimming stripped 6 bases from V and 3 bases from J, with 15 bases between. CDR3 nucleotides: TGTGCCAGCAGCCGATCAACAGGAGACTACGAGCAGTACTTC. Encoded protein: CASSRSTGDYEQYF.

This clonotype was seen many times. J is TRBJ2-1 and V is TRBV7-3, with D unclear. Germline V CDR1 and CDR2: SGHTA, FQGTGA. This CDR3 has 15 amino acids. V lost 2 bases, J lost 0 bases, and 8 bases lay in between. CDR3 region: CASSLGVNSYNEQFF. The DNA of the CDR3 is TGTGCCAGCAGCTTAGGTGTCAACTCCTACAATGAGCAGTTCTTC.

Ten or more counts support this clonotype. V and J are TRBV7-2 and TRBJ2-3; TRBD2 might be the D (5 bases). Germline lookup yields CDR1 SGHTA and CDR2 FQGNSA. The V end lost 1 base, the J end lost 0 bases, and 8 bases lay between the germline ends. The CDR3 totals 15 residues. CDR3 amino acids: CASSLGTPSTDTQYF. DNA for the CDR3: TGTGCCAGCAGCTTAGGGACTCCAAGCACAGATACGCAGTATTTT.

This clonotype was picked up many times. The genes are TRBV11-2 and TRBJ2-1; 11 nucleotides line up with TRBD2. The junction had 7 bases not matched to a gene; V was cut back by 0 bases and J by 0 bases. The CDR3 sequence is 19 residues long. Germline assignment: CDR1 SGHAT and CDR2 FQNNGV. CDR3 nucleotide sequence: TGTGCCAGCAGCTTAGACTCGACTAGCGGGGTTAGCTCCTACAATGAGCAGTTCTTC. Protein product: CASSLDSTSGVSSYNEQFF.

The chain links TRBV7-9 to TRBJ2-7; tentative D call: TRBD2 (5 bases). With 11 bases removed from V and 3 bases from J, the gap between germline ends came to 17 bases. The CDR3 covers 13 residues. Germline V gene data show CDR1 as SEHNR and CDR2 as FQNEAQ (reference sequence). CDR3 sequence reads: CAATRAGVYEQYF. The CDR3 DNA sequence: TGTGCCGCCACCCGGGCCGGGGTCTACGAGCAGTACTTC.

This clonotype was detected only a few times. V is TRBV14 and J is TRBJ2-5; D not certain. The ends were cut back, 1 base at V and 1 base at J, with 10 bases in the middle. This CDR3 spans 15 amino acids. The germline CDR1 and CDR2 sequences are SGHDN and FVKESK. CDR3 DNA sequence: TGTGCCAGCAGCCAAGGTCCCCGGCCCCAAGAGACCCAGTACTTC. Protein sequence: CASSQGPRPQETQYF.

This clonotype has more than one count but fewer than ten. The V and J genes are TRBV5-8 and TRBJ2-1; D is uncertain. The V end lost 3 bases, the J end lost 3 bases, and 10 bases lay between the germline ends. The length of the CDR3 is 14 residues. Germline V lookup: CDR1 SGHTS, CDR2 YDEGEE. CDR3 coding DNA: TGTGCCAGCAGCTCCTCCGGATACTACAATGAGCAGTTCTTC. This sequence encodes CASSSSGYYNEQFF.